The clone carrying this T cell receptor beta chain was found a few times. The sample belongs to a study of cytomegalovirus exposure and HLA in healthy donors. V gave up 3 bases and J gave up 2 bases; unmatched junction bases: 4. Germline V gives CDR1 LGHNA, CDR2 YNFKEQ. The CDR3 loop spans 16 amino acids. Vbeta (60) and Jbeta (13) primers were used in the PCR. Repertoires were generated with immunoSEQ multiplex PCR, while TCRdb's copy carries only in-frame clones and drops some. The repertoire holds about 130,000 clones, with 74% as singletons. This receptor was identified in a middle-aged man in good health and CMV-seropositive. The V gene is TRBV4-2, the J gene TRBJ1-3, with 10 bases that match TRBD1. Sample: PBMCs. The CDR3 region is CASSQGQGHTGNTIYF. DNA for the CDR3: TGTGCCAGCAGCCAGGGACAGGGGCATACTGGAAACACCATATATTTT.